The TCR beta chain under discussion was sequenced for a study of T-cell reconstitution after alpha-beta-depleted transplantation in children. Unique molecular identifiers were incorporated into the prepared TCRbeta library. TCRdb passed the PCR reads through MiXCR, listing each CDR3 protein once. The repertoire consists of about 640,000 distinct CDR3 sequences, with 16% occurring once and the leading ten covering about 1.1%. At least ten counts were recorded for this clonotype. J was trimmed by 1 base and V by 2 bases; bases with no gene match: 17. From germline, CDR1 is SGHNT and CDR2 YENEEA. This CDR3 comprises 19 residues.

The rearrangement links TRBV11-3 to TRBJ2-7; TRBD2 matches at 7 bases. The receptor was isolated from a human donor who donated a stem cell graft to a child with acute myeloid leukemia. Here the sequenced sample was PBMCs from the stem cell graft donor, taken from the stem cell graft. Here the CDR3 DNA reads TGTGCCAGCAGCTTACCTCTCCGTTCGCGGGGGTCGGATTCCTACGAGCAGTACTTC. It encodes CASSLPLRSRGSDSYEQYF.